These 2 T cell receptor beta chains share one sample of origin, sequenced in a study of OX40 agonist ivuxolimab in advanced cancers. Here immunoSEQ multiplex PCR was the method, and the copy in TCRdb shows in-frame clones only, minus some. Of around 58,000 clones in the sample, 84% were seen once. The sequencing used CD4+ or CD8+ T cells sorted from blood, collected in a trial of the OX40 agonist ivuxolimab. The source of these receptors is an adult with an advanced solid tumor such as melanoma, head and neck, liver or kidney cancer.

CDR3 residues: CASSSWTSGGLGEQFF. As DNA, the CDR3 is TGTGCCAGCAGCTCCTGGACTAGCGGGGGGCTGGGGGAGCAGTTCTTC. The chain joins TRBV5-4 to TRBJ2-1, with 14 bases aligning to TRBD2. V gave up 3 bases and J gave up 10 bases; unmatched junction bases: 9. The CDR3 covers 16 residues. CDR1 SGHNT and CDR2 YYREEE come from the germline V gene (reference sequence).

The CDR3 DNA is TGTGCCAGCAGCTTACGCCAGGAGAAAGAGACCCAGTACTTC. Its protein product is CASSLRQEKETQYF. This chain joins TRBV7-9 and TRBJ2-5; no firm D call. The CDR3 has 14 amino acids. V lost 2 bases and J 3 bases, leaving 10 bases between the germline ends. Germline-derived CDR1 and CDR2 are SEHNR and FQNEAQ (reference sequence).